A single sample gave rise to the 11 T cell receptor beta chains below, sequenced in a study of T-cell memory formation after mild COVID-19. TCRdb analysed the 5' RACE reads with MiXCR anew, one entry per CDR3 protein. The table lists tens of thousands of distinct CDR3 sequences, over 11% of them singletons. The sample was PBMCs or a T cell subset sorted from them (not recorded which). The receptors come from an adult woman who had mild COVID-19 (a few samples of this study predate the infection). Cell type and time point are not known.

This clonotype was counted a few times. CDR3 loop: CSATGTSAGDEQFF. The CDR3 DNA reads as TGCAGTGCTACGGGGACTAGCGCTGGGGATGAGCAGTTCTTC. V is TRBV20-1 and J is TRBJ2-1; 10 nucleotides agree with TRBD2. Germline V gives CDR1 DFQATT, CDR2 SNEGSKA (reference sequence). The V segment lost 4 bases and the J segment 8 bases; nucleotides outside the gene matches: 8. This CDR3 has 14 residues.

This clonotype was recorded at least ten times. The chain is built from TRBV7-9 and TRBJ2-3; 13 positions match TRBD2. CDR3 length equals 20 residues. Germline lookup yields CDR1 SEHNR and CDR2 FQNEAQ (reference sequence). V dropped 4 bases and J dropped 8; count of bases not matched to a gene: 21. In nucleotides, the CDR3 is TGTGCCAGCAGCTCGGGGGTAGGACTAGCGGGGGCCACCGGGGCATCTACGCAGTATTTT. It yields the protein CASSSGVGLAGATGASTQYF. The complete variable domain, with remaining parts taken from reference TRBV7-9 and TRBJ2-3, reads DTGVSQNPRHKITKRGQNVTFRCDPISEHNRLYWYRQTLGQGPEFLTYFQNEAQLEKSRLLSDRFSAERPKGSFSTLEIQRTEQGDSAMYLCASSSGVGLAGATGASTQYFGPGTRLTVL.

This clonotype occurred a few times. The chain carries TRBV4-3 and TRBJ2-7; D ambiguous. The CDR3 is 16 amino acids. The germline V gene encodes CDR1 LGHNA and CDR2 YSLEER. The V end lost 0 bases, the J end lost 1 base, and 13 bases lay between the germline ends. The DNA of the CDR3 is TGCGCCAGCAGCCAAGATCCCCGCGGACCGTCCTACGAGCAGTACTTC. Translated: CASSQDPRGPSYEQYF.

This clonotype showed up just a few times. J is TRBJ1-1 and V is TRBV5-1; no firm D call. V lost 0 bases, J lost 2 bases, and 8 bases lay in between. Looked up from germline, CDR1 is SGHRS and CDR2 is YFSETQ. The CDR3 has 14 amino acids. The CDR3 coding sequence is TGCGCCAGCAGCTTGGACCCTACAAACACTGAAGCTTTCTTT. The encoded protein is CASSLDPTNTEAFF.

This clonotype has a count of ten or more. The CDR3 spells CASSLSGADTQYF. DNA of the CDR3: TGTGCCAGCAGCTTATCCGGGGCTGATACGCAGTATTTT. V gene TRBV7-3 combines with J gene TRBJ2-3, with D possibly called TRBD1 or TRBD2 (5 bases each). Trimming took 2 bases from V and 6 from J, leaving 9 bases between them. CDR3 length: 13 residues. CDR1 SGHTA and CDR2 FQGTGA come from the germline V gene.

This clonotype was observed a handful of times. The gene calls are TRBV2 and TRBJ1-4, with D maybe TRBD1 (5 bases). CDR3 size: 15 residues. CDR1 SNHLY and CDR2 FYNNEI come from the germline V gene. V lost 5 bases, J lost 13 bases, and 23 bases lay in between. CDR3 protein: CASSNTSRDLNRLFF. CDR3 DNA sequence: TGTGCCAGCAGTAACACCTCACGGGACCTCAACAGACTGTTTTTT. The variable domain in full, with the rest retrieved from reference TRBV2 and TRBJ1-4, is EPEVTQTPSHQVTQMGQEVILRCVPISNHLYFYWYRQILGQKVEFLVSFYNNEISEKSEIFDDQFSVERPDGSNFTLKIRSTKLEDSAMYFCASSNTSRDLNRLFFGSGTQLSVL.

This chain links TRBV7-9 with TRBJ1-2; 9 bases fit TRBD1. CDR1 is SEHNR, CDR2 FQNEAQ, per germline (reference sequence). The ends lost 5 bases at V and 4 bases at J; junction bases unmatched: 2. The length of the CDR3 is 13 residues. The CDR3 sequence: CASSLTGGYGYTF. The CDR3 DNA sequence: TGTGCCAGCAGCCTGACAGGGGGCTATGGCTACACCTTC.

This clonotype has just a few counts. This sequence joins TRBV7-2 and TRBJ1-2; 8 nucleotides align to TRBD1. This CDR3 region has 15 residues. Germline-derived CDR1 and CDR2 are SGHTA and FQGNSA. V shed 6 bases, J shed 0 bases, and the junction held 6 bases outside the gene matches. The CDR3 region has the DNA TGTGCCAGCAGAACTAGCAGGGGGCCTAACTATGGCTACACCTTC. Translation gives CASRTSRGPNYGYTF.

This clonotype appeared a few times. This sequence joins TRBV7-3 and TRBJ1-1, with D maybe TRBD1 (5 bases). V shed 3 bases and J shed 1 base, with 18 bases lying between them. The germline gives CDR1 SGHTA, CDR2 FQGTGA. The CDR3 totals 17 residues. The CDR3 reads CASSFIRANSGNTEAFF. The CDR3 nucleotides are TGTGCCAGCAGCTTTATCAGGGCAAACTCGGGGAACACTGAAGCTTTCTTT.

This chain links TRBV7-6 with TRBJ2-3; TRBD2 agrees at 7 bases. Trimming took 1 base from V and 5 from J; bases not matched to a gene: 6. The CDR3 spans 15 residues. Germline lookup yields CDR1 SGHVS and CDR2 FNYEAQ. DNA for the CDR3: TGTGCCAGCAGCTTAGAAGCTAGCGGTCGAGATACGCAGTATTTT. It yields the protein CASSLEASGRDTQYF.

This clonotype has only a few counts. The V and J genes are TRBV29-1 and TRBJ2-1; TRBD1 matches at 10 bases. The CDR3 length is 15 residues. CDR1 is SQVTM and CDR2 is ANQGSEA in the germline V gene. J gave up 0 bases and V 5 bases, and 4 bases lay outside the gene matches. The CDR3 loop reads CSVSGQGGSYNEQFF. DNA for the CDR3: TGCAGCGTTTCCGGACAGGGGGGCTCCTACAATGAGCAGTTCTTC.